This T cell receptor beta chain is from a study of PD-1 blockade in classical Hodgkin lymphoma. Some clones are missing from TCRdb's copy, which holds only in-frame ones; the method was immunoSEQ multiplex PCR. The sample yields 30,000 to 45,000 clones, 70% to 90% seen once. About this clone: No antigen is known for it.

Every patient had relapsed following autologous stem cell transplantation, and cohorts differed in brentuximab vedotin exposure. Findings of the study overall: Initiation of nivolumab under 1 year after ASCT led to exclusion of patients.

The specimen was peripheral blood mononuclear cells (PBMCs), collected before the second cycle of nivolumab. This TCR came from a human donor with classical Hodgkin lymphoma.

In nucleotides, the CDR3 is TGTGCCAGCAGTCCCGCAGGAGTCACGAGCAATCAGCCCCAGCATTTT. This codes for CASSPAGVTSNQPQHF. V and J are TRBV28 and TRBJ1-5, with D unresolved. Germline V gene sequence: CDR1 MDHEN, CDR2 SYDVKM. The CDR3 consists of 16 residues. V lost 5 bases, J lost 1 base, and 15 bases lay in between. Filled out from reference TRBV28 and TRBJ1-5, the complete variable domain reads DVKVTQSSRYLVKRTGEKVFLECVQDMDHENMFWYRQDPGLGLRLIYFSYDVKMKEKGDIPEGYSVSREKKERFSLILESASTNQTSMYLCASSPAGVTSNQPQHFGDGTRLSIL.